This T cell receptor (beta chain) was obtained from a study of T-cell reconstitution after alpha-beta-depleted transplantation in children. Unique molecular identifiers were incorporated into the prepared TCRbeta library. One entry per CDR3 protein, called by TCRdb with MiXCR from the PCR reads. The sample lists 450,000 to 600,000 distinct CDR3 sequences, over 9.5% occurring once. This clonotype was recorded a few times. V lost 0 bases, J lost 0 bases, and 15 bases lay in between. This CDR3 has 18 amino acids. CDR1 and CDR2 (germline): MNHEY, SVGEGT. This chain uses TRBV6-2 or TRBV6-3 with TRBJ2-1, with TRBD2 as a possible D gene (6 bases). The material sequenced was PBMCs, taken before TCRalphabeta/CD19-depleted stem cell transplant. The source of this sequence is a child between 2 and 9 years old with inherited bone marrow failure, due to receive a stem cell transplant. This CDR3 reads CASSYSVYSGSSYNEQFF. The CDR3 DNA reads TGTGCCAGCAGTTACTCGGTATATAGCGGAAGCTCCTACAATGAGCAGTTCTTC.